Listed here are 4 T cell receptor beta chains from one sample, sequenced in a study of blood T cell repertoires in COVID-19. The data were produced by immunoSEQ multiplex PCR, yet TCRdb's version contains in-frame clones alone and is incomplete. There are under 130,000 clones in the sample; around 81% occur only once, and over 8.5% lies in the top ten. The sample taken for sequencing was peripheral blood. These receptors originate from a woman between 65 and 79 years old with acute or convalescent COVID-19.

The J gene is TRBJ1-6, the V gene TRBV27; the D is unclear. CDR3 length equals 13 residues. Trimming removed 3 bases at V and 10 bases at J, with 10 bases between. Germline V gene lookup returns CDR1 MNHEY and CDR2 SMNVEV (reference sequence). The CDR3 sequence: CASSFGGRSPLHF. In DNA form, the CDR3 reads TGTGCCAGCAGTTTTGGAGGGAGGTCACCCCTCCACTTT.

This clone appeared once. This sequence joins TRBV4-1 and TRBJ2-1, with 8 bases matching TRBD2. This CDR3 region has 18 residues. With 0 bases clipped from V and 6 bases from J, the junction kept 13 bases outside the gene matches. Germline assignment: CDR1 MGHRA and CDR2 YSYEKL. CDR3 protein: CASSQEGLTGGGSNEQFF. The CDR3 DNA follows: TGCGCCAGCAGCCAAGAAGGCCTAACCGGGGGGGGCTCCAATGAGCAGTTCTTC.

The DNA of the CDR3 is TGTGCCTGGAGTCAGGACAGGGCTTCCTATGGCTACACCTTC. It yields the protein CAWSQDRASYGYTF. V is TRBV30 and J is TRBJ1-2; 8 positions agree with TRBD1. CDR3 length equals 14 residues. Germline loops: CDR1 GTSNPN, CDR2 SVGIG (reference sequence). J was trimmed by 4 bases and V by 2 bases; bases with no gene match: 6.

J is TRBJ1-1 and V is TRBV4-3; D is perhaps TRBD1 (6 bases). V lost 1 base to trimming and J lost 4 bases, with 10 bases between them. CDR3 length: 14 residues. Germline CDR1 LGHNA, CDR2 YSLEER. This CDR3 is CASSQAGRGTEAFF. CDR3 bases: TGCGCCAGCAGCCAAGCTGGCAGGGGCACTGAAGCTTTCTTT.